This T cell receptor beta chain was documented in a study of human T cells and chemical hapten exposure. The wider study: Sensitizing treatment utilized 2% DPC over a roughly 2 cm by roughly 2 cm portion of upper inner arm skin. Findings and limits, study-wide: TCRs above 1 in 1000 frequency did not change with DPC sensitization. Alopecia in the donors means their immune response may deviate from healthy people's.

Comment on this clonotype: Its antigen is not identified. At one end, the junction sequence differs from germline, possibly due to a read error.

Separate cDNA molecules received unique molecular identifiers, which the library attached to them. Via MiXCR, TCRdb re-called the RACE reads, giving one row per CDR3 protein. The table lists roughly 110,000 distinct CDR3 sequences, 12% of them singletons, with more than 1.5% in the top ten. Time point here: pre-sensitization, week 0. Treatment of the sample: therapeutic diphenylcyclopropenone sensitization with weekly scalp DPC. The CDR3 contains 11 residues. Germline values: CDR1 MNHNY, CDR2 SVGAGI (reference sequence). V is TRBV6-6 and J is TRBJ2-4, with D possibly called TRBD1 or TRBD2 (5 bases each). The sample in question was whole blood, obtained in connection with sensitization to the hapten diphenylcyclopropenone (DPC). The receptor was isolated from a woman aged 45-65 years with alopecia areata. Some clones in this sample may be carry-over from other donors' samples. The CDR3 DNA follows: TGTGCCAGCAGCAACCGGGACCTGATGGGCTTC. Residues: CASSNRDLMGF.